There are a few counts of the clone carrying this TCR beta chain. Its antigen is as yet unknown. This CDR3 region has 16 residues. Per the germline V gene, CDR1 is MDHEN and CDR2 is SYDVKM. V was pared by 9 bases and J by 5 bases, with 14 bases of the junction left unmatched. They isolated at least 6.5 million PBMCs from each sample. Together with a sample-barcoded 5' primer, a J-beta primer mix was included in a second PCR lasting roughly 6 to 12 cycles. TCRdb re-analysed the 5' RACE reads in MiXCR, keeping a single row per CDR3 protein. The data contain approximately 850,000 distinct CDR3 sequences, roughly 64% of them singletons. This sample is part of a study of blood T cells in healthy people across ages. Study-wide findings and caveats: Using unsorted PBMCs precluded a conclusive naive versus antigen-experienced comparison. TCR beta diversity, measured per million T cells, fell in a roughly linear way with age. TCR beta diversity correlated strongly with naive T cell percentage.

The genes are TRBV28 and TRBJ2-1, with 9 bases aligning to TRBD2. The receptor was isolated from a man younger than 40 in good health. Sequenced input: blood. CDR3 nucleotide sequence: TGTGCCAGTACCACTGGGGAGACTAGCGGTAACAATGAGCAGTTCTTC. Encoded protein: CASTTGETSGNNEQFF.